This is a list of T cell receptor beta chains from one sample in a study of blood T cell repertoires in COVID-19. Measured with immunoSEQ multiplex PCR; TCRdb has only the in-frame clones, and not every one. The table lists almost 250,000 clones, approximately 90% of them singletons, with approximately 4.2% in the top ten. The sample consisted of PBMCs or T cells enriched from blood (not recorded which). Receptors originate from a woman in her thirties who had recovered from COVID-19. Both conserved end residues are part of each CDR3. The D gene is left open where the match is weak. The size field is filled for only some rows; it gives once, few, many or a size class.

abundance	v_gene	j_gene	d_gene	CDR3aa	CDR3nt
NA	TRBV7-2	TRBJ2-5	TRBD2	CASNGRSGSSETQYF	TGTGCCAGCAACGGACGTAGCGGGAGCTCAGAGACCCAGTACTTC
NA	TRBV5-5	TRBJ2-3	NA	CASSLTSDTQYF	TGTGCCAGCAGCTTGACTTCAGATACGCAGTATTTT
NA	TRBV28	TRBJ1-3	TRBD1	CAATATAGQAYLSGNTIYF	TGTGCCGCTACCGCGACGGCCGGACAGGCATACCTCTCTGGAAACACCATATATTTT
NA	TRBV4-3	TRBJ2-7	NA	CASSQALPSVSYEQYF	TGCGCCAGCAGCCAAGCTCTTCCTAGCGTCTCCTACGAGCAGTACTTC
NA	TRBV18	TRBJ2-7	NA	CASSLSSEQYF	TGTGCCAGCTCCCTCTCCAGCGAGCAGTACTTC
NA	TRBV6-2/TRBV6-3	TRBJ2-7	NA	CASSYSQEYEQYF	TGTGCCAGCAGTTACTCACAGGAGTACGAGCAGTACTTC
few	TRBV2	TRBJ1-2	TRBD1	CASDRGTYGYTF	TGTGCCAGCGACAGGGGGACCTATGGCTACACCTTC
NA	TRBV3-1/TRBV3-2	TRBJ2-1	TRBD2	CASSPGTSGLYNEQFF	TGTGCCAGCAGCCCCGGGACTAGCGGGCTTTACAATGAGCAGTTCTTC
NA	TRBV5-1	TRBJ1-2	NA	CASSLEWRGDGYTF	TGCGCCAGCAGCTTGGAATGGCGGGGGGACGGCTACACCTTC
NA	TRBV19	TRBJ2-1	TRBD2	CASSIDLVASGSRDEQFF	TGTGCCAGTAGTATAGATCTTGTGGCTAGCGGGAGTAGGGACGAGCAGTTCTTC
NA	TRBV5-6	TRBJ2-3	TRBD2	CASSWGLAGGPDTQYF	TGTGCCAGCAGCTGGGGACTAGCGGGAGGGCCAGATACGCAGTATTTT
NA	TRBV15	TRBJ1-5	TRBD1	CATSRGQGGKQPQHF	TGTGCCACCAGCAGAGGACAGGGGGGTAAGCAGCCCCAGCATTTT
NA	TRBV4-1	TRBJ2-1	NA	CASKAGSLGYEQFF	TGCGCCAGTAAGGCGGGCTCCCTCGGATATGAGCAGTTCTTC
NA	TRBV19	TRBJ1-3	NA	CASSISAGAGNTIYF	TGTGCCAGTAGTATATCTGCAGGGGCTGGAAACACCATATATTTT
NA	TRBV28	TRBJ2-7	NA	CASSRAGGDEQYF	TGTGCCAGCAGTCGGGCCGGCGGGGACGAGCAGTACTTC
once	TRBV19	TRBJ1-5	NA	CASRDSNQPQHF	TGTGCCAGTAGAGACAGTAATCAGCCCCAGCATTTT
few	TRBV10-3	TRBJ1-2	NA	CAISEDLGHYGYTF	TGTGCCATCAGTGAGGATTTGGGCCACTATGGCTACACCTTC
NA	TRBV7-9	TRBJ1-6	NA	CASSSRSSYNSPLHF	TGTGCCAGCAGCTCCCGGAGCTCCTATAATTCACCCCTCCACTTT
NA	TRBV7-8	TRBJ1-2	NA	CASSLDFYGYTF	TGTGCCAGCAGCCTTGACTTCTATGGCTACACCTTC
NA	TRBV19	TRBJ1-5	TRBD1	CASSINSGDRASKQPQHF	TGTGCCAGTAGTATAAATAGTGGAGACAGGGCATCGAAACAGCCCCAGCATTTT
NA	TRBV4-1	TRBJ1-1	TRBD1	CASSHGTGMNTEAFF	TGCGCCAGCAGCCATGGGACAGGGATGAACACTGAAGCTTTCTTT
NA	TRBV6-5	TRBJ1-4	NA	CASSYSAGTHEKLFF	TGTGCCAGCAGTTACTCTGCGGGGACCCATGAAAAACTGTTTTTT
NA	TRBV7-8	TRBJ1-5	TRBD1	CASSLADRSQPQHF	TGTGCCAGCAGCTTAGCGGACAGGAGTCAGCCCCAGCATTTT
NA	TRBV28	TRBJ1-5	NA	CASGSGVLTRQPQHF	TGTGCCAGCGGGAGTGGCGTGCTGACCAGACAGCCCCAGCATTTT
NA	TRBV7-3	TRBJ2-1	TRBD1	CASSLSGGQYNEQFF	TGTGCCAGCAGCTTATCAGGGGGACAATACAATGAGCAGTTCTTC
NA	TRBV28	TRBJ2-7	NA	CASSVSSQGYEQYF	TGTGCCAGCTCAGTCTCCTCCCAGGGCTACGAGCAGTACTTC
NA	TRBV19	TRBJ2-3	NA	CATTGFTQDTQYF	TGTGCCACCACAGGGTTTACCCAAGATACGCAGTATTTT
NA	TRBV6-2/TRBV6-3	TRBJ2-4	TRBD2	CASSFSLRLAASVYIQYF	TGTGCCAGCAGTTTCTCCCTCCGACTAGCGGCTTCGGTGTACATTCAGTACTTC
once	TRBV11-2	TRBJ1-1	TRBD1	CASSPGTGGEAFF	TGTGCCAGCAGCCCAGGGACAGGGGGTGAAGCTTTCTTT
NA	TRBV28	TRBJ2-7	TRBD1	CASREGQNYEQYF	TGTGCCAGCAGAGAGGGACAGAACTACGAGCAGTACTTC
once	TRBV12-3/TRBV12-4	TRBJ1-2	NA	CASQAYGYTF	TGTGCCTCACAGGCCTATGGCTACACCTTC
NA	TRBV11-1	TRBJ2-1	NA	CASSRGASSYNEQFF	TGTGCCAGCAGCCGCGGGGCCAGCTCCTACAATGAGCAGTTCTTC
NA	TRBV9	TRBJ2-2	TRBD2	CASSAGTSSGELFF	TGTGCCAGCAGCGCCGGGACTAGCAGCGGGGAGCTGTTTTTT
NA	TRBV28	TRBJ1-1	NA	CASSLGVGAGENTEAFF	TGTGCCAGCAGTTTAGGGGTGGGGGCAGGGGAAAACACTGAAGCTTTCTTT
once	TRBV11-3	TRBJ2-1	TRBD2	CASSRSGNIYNEQFF	TGTGCCAGCAGCCGAAGCGGGAATATCTACAATGAGCAGTTCTTC
NA	TRBV28	TRBJ1-2	TRBD1	CASSLDPGQVLVGGYTF	TGTGCCAGCAGCCTCGATCCGGGACAGGTGCTTGTCGGTGGCTACACCTTC
NA	TRBV3-1/TRBV3-2	TRBJ1-1	NA	CASSQSSGAVAFF	TGTGCCAGCAGCCAATCTTCAGGGGCGGTGGCTTTCTTT
NA	TRBV4-3	TRBJ2-1	TRBD2	CASSQDGTSGRFSNEQFF	TGCGCCAGCAGCCAAGATGGGACTAGCGGGAGGTTTAGCAATGAGCAGTTCTTC
NA	TRBV28	TRBJ2-1	NA	CASSRDTSYNEQFF	TGTGCCAGCAGTCGCGACACTTCCTACAATGAGCAGTTCTTC
once	TRBV7-2	TRBJ2-3	NA	CASSPNRMPDTQYF	TGTGCCAGCAGCCCAAACAGGATGCCAGATACGCAGTATTTT
NA	TRBV5-1	TRBJ2-1	NA	CASSLVYNEQFF	TGCGCCAGCAGCTTGGTATACAATGAGCAGTTCTTC
NA	TRBV7-9	TRBJ2-1	NA	CASSSSDSYNEQFF	TGTGCCAGCAGCTCATCGGACAGTTACAATGAGCAGTTCTTC
NA	TRBV21-1	TRBJ2-1	NA	CASSLGEGDEQFF	TGTGCCAGCAGCCTTGGCGAGGGGGATGAGCAGTTCTTC
NA	TRBV3-1/TRBV3-2	TRBJ2-5	NA	CASTSPGRGETQYF	TGTGCCAGCACCTCCCCAGGGCGCGGAGAGACCCAGTACTTC
NA	TRBV5-1	TRBJ2-6	NA	CASSPGAFSGANVLTF	TGCGCCAGCAGCCCTGGGGCGTTCTCTGGGGCCAACGTCCTGACTTTC
NA	TRBV21-1	TRBJ2-7	NA	CASSNYRGEQYF	TGTGCCAGCAGCAACTACAGGGGCGAGCAGTACTTC
NA	TRBV28	TRBJ2-2	NA	CASRRASGGGTGELFF	TGTGCCAGCAGACGCGCATCCGGTGGCGGCACCGGGGAGCTGTTTTTT
NA	TRBV16	TRBJ2-1	TRBD2	CASSQGLAGVNEQFF	TGTGCCAGCAGTCAAGGACTAGCGGGAGTGAATGAGCAGTTCTTC
NA	TRBV27	TRBJ2-1	TRBD2	CASSLVGLAGNYNEQFF	TGTGCCAGCAGTCTAGTGGGGCTAGCGGGAAACTACAATGAGCAGTTCTTC
NA	TRBV4-3	TRBJ1-2	NA	CASSQGGSQAGGYTF	TGCGCCAGCAGCCAAGGAGGATCACAGGCAGGAGGCTACACCTTC
NA	TRBV11-2	TRBJ2-2	TRBD2	CASSLSSGGNTGELFF	TGTGCCAGCAGCTTAAGTAGCGGGGGAAACACCGGGGAGCTGTTTTTT
NA	TRBV11-3	TRBJ2-3	TRBD2	CASSLGLAGSTDTQYF	TGTGCCAGCAGCTTAGGCTTAGCGGGGAGCACAGATACGCAGTATTTT
NA	TRBV28	TRBJ2-1	TRBD1	CASRPGTATAFEQFF	TGTGCCAGCAGACCCGGGACAGCCACGGCTTTTGAGCAGTTCTTC
NA	TRBV4-3	TRBJ1-2	NA	CASSQGGRDTYGYTF	TGCGCCAGCAGCCAAGGGGGCCGGGACACCTATGGCTACACCTTC
NA	TRBV7-9	TRBJ1-2	NA	CASSLAFRVDGYTF	TGTGCCAGCAGCTTAGCGTTCAGGGTTGACGGCTACACCTTC